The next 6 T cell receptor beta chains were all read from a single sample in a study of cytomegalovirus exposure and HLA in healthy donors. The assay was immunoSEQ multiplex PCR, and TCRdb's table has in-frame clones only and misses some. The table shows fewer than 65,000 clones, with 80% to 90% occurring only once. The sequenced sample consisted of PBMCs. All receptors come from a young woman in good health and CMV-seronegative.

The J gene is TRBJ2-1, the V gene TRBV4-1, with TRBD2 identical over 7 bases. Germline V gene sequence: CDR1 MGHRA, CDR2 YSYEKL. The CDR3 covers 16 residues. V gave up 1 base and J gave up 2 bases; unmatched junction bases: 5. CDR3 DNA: TGCGCCAGCAGCCAAGTAGGTCGGGGGGCCTACAATGAGCAGTTCTTC. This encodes CASSQVGRGAYNEQFF.

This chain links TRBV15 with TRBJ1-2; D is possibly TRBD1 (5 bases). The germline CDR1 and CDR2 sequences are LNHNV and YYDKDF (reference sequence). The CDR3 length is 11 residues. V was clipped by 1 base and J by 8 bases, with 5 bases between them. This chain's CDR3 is CATSRGQGYTF. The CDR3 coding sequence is TGTGCCACCAGCAGAGGACAGGGCTACACCTTC.

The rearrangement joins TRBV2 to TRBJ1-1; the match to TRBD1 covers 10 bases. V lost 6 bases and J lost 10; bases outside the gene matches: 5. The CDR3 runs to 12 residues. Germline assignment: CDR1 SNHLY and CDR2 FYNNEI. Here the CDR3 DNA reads TGTGCCAGCAGCGGGACAGGGGACCCAGCTTTCTTT. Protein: CASSGTGDPAFF.

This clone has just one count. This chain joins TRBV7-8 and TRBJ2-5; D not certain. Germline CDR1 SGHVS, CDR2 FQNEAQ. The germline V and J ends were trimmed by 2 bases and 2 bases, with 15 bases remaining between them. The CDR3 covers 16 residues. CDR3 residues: CASSLLGWSLQETQYF. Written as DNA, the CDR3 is TGTGCCAGCAGCTTACTCGGTTGGTCTTTACAAGAGACCCAGTACTTC.

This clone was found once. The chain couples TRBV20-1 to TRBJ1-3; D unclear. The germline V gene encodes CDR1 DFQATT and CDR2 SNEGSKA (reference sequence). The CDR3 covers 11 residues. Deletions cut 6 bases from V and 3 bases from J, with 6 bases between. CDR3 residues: CSASHGNTIYF. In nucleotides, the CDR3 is TGCAGTGCGAGTCATGGAAACACCATATATTTT.

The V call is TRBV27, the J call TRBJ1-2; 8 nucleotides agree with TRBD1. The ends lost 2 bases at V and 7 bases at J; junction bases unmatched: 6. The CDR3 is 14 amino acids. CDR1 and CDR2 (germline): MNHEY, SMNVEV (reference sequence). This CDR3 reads CASSLVTGGGGYTF. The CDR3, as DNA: TGTGCCAGCAGTTTAGTAACAGGGGGAGGTGGCTACACCTTC.